This T cell receptor beta chain was found in a study of cytomegalovirus exposure and HLA in healthy donors. Study findings and constraints: Most of the TCR beta V segments (in an earlier analysis) were productive either about 87% or about 30% of the time. A cluster of highly shared sequence variants was likely a sequencing artifact. Follow-up analysis later connected one missense variant in DCLRE1C with trimming of TCR beta V- and J-genes.

A note on this clone: Its target is unknown.

PCR used 60 Vbeta primers and 13 Jbeta primers. Repertoires were generated with immunoSEQ multiplex PCR, while TCRdb's copy carries only in-frame clones and drops some. The sample shows over 90,000 clones, 64% of them seen only once. V lost 0 bases and J lost 2; bases outside the gene matches: 0. Germline assignment: CDR1 SGDLS and CDR2 YYNGEE. The CDR3 has 14 residues. The receptor's source is a man aged 55 to 70 in good health and CMV-seronegative. Sequenced material: PBMCs. The V gene is TRBV9, the J gene TRBJ2-7; TRBD1 matches 9 bases. CDR3 protein: CASSVGTGAYEQYF. The CDR3 DNA follows: TGTGCCAGCAGCGTAGGGACAGGGGCCTACGAGCAGTACTTC. Full variable domain (missing parts from reference TRBV9 and TRBJ2-7): DSGVTQTPKHLITATGQRVTLRCSPRSGDLSVYWYQQSLDQGLQFLIQYYNGEERAKGNILERFSAQQFPDLHSELNLSSLELGDSALYFCASSVGTGAYEQYFGPGTRLTVT.